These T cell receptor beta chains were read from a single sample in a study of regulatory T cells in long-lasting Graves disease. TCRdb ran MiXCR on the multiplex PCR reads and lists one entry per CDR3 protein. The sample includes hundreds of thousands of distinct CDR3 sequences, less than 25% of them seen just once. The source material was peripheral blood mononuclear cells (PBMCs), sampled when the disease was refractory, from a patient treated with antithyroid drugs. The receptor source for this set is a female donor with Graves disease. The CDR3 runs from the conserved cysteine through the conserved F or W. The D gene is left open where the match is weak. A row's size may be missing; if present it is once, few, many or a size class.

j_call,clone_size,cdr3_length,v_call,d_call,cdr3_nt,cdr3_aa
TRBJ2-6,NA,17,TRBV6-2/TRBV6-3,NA,TGTGCCAGCAGTTACTCATCGCCAGGGACTGGGGCCAACGTCCTGACTTTC,CASSYSSPGTGANVLTF
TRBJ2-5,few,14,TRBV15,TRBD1,TGTGCCACCAGCCACCTGAGGACAGGCGAGACCCAGTACTTC,CATSHLRTGETQYF
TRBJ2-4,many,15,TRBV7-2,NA,TGTGCCAGCAGCTTAGCGGGGTCCCTAAGGAACATTCAGTACTTC,CASSLAGSLRNIQYF
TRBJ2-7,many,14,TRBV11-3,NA,TGTGCCAGCAGCTTAGTCTCCCTAGGGCACGAGCAGTACTTC,CASSLVSLGHEQYF
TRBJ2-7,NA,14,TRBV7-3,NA,TGTGCCAGCAGCTTTGGCGGGAACTCCTACGAGCAGTACTTC,CASSFGGNSYEQYF
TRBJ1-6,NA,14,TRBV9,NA,TGTGCCAGCAGCGTAGATCCAAATAATTCACCCCTCCACTTT,CASSVDPNNSPLHF
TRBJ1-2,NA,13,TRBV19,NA,TGTGCCAGTAGGCCTCACAGGGATGAAGGCTACACCTTC,CASRPHRDEGYTF
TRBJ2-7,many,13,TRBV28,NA,TGTGCCAGCAGTCCCCCCACACTATACGAGCAGTACTTC,CASSPPTLYEQYF
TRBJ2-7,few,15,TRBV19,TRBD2,TGTGCCAGCGCCTCAGGACTAGCGGACTCCTACGAGCAGTACTTC,CASASGLADSYEQYF
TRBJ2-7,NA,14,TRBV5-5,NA,TGTGCCAGCAGCGTGCCGACGGAATTCTACGAGCAGTACTTC,CASSVPTEFYEQYF
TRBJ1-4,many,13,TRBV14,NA,TGTGCCAGCAGACCACAGGGCGGTGAAAAACTGTTTTTT,CASRPQGGEKLFF
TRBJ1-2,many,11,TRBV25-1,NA,TGTGCCAGCAGTGAAAATTGGCGCTACACCTTC,CASSENWRYTF
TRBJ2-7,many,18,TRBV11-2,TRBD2,TGTGCCAGCAGCTTCCCAGGGAGGGGAACAGCGGGAAGGTACGAGCAGTACTTC,CASSFPGRGTAGRYEQYF
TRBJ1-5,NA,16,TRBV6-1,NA,TGTGCCAGCAGCTCTGAGGTCGGCAGGGGCAATCAGCCCCAGCATTTT,CASSSEVGRGNQPQHF
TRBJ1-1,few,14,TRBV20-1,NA,TGCAGTGCTAGAGATATTCAGGGCAACACTGAAGCTTTCTTT,CSARDIQGNTEAFF
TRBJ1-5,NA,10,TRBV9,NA,TGTGCCGGAGAGCCCTTAGGACAGCATTTT,CAGEPLGQHF
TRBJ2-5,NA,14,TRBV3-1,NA,TGTGCCAGCAGCCGAGAAGGAAGTGCCCAGACCCAGTACTTC,CASSREGSAQTQYF
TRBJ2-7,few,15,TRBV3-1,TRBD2,TGTGCCAGCAGCCAACCTAGCGGGAAGTACTACGAGCAGTACTTC,CASSQPSGKYYEQYF
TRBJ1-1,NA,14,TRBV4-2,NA,TGTGCCAGCAGCCCTGGGGGGGGATGGACTGAAGCTTTCTTT,CASSPGGGWTEAFF
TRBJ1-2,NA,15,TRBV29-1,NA,TGCAGCGGTCTAATTAGGACTGTGACTAACTATGGCTACACCTTC,CSGLIRTVTNYGYTF
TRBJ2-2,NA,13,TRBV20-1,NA,TGCAGTGCTAGCGGGGTGGGCACCGGGGAGCTGTTTTTT,CSASGVGTGELFF
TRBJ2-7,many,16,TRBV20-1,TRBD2,TGCAGTGCTTGTCCCTATCTCGCGGGAGTCATCTACGAGCAGTACTTC,CSACPYLAGVIYEQYF
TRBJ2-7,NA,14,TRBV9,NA,TGTGCCAGCAGCGTAGGGGAAAGATCCTACGAGCAGTACTTC,CASSVGERSYEQYF
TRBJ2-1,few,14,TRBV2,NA,TGTGCCAGCAGCCCTACCGGGACTTTCAATGAGCAGTTCTTC,CASSPTGTFNEQFF
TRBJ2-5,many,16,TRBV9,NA,TGTGCCAGCAGCGTAGTGACACCGTTGGGTCAAGAGACCCAGTACTTC,CASSVVTPLGQETQYF
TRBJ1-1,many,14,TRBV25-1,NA,TGTGCCAGCACTCCACACTCAGGGAACACTGAAGCTTTCTTT,CASTPHSGNTEAFF
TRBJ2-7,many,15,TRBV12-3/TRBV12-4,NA,TGTGCCAGCAGCCCCATGGGAGCACTCTCCTACGAGCAGTACTTC,CASSPMGALSYEQYF
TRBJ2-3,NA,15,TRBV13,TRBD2,TGTGCCAGCAGCTTAGGAGGGAGGGCCATAGATACGCAGTATTTT,CASSLGGRAIDTQYF
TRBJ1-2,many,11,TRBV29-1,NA,TGCAGCGCGCGGGGGGCGAATGGCTACACCTTC,CSARGANGYTF
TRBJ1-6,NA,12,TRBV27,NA,TGTGCCAGCAGAACAGGGAGTCCACCCCTCCACTTT,CASRTGSPPLHF
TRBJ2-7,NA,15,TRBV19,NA,TGTGCCAGTAGTCCCGGATGGGATCCTACCTACGAGCAGTACTTC,CASSPGWDPTYEQYF
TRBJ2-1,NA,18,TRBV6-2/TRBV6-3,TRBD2,TGTGCCAGCAGTTACTCGTCAACGGGAGGGCTCGAGGGCAATGAGCAGTTCTTC,CASSYSSTGGLEGNEQFF
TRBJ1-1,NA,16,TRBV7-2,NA,TGTGCCAGCAGCTTAGCGCGGGAACGGGCGTACACTGAAGCTTTCTTT,CASSLARERAYTEAFF
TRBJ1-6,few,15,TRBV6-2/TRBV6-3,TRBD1,TGTGCCAGCAGTGATCGACAGGGGAATAATTCACCCCTCCACTTT,CASSDRQGNNSPLHF
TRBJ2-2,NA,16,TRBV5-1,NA,TGCGCCAGCAGCTTGCTGTTTACTAGCCCTGCGGGGGAGCTGTTTTTT,CASSLLFTSPAGELFF
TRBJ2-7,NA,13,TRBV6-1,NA,TGTGCCAGCAGTCAGACCGAACGAGGCGAGCAGTACTTC,CASSQTERGEQYF
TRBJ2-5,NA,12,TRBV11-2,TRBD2,TGTGCCAGCAGCTTTCCGGGACTAGCGGAGTACTTC,CASSFPGLAEYF
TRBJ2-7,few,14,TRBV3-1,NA,TGTGCCAGCAGCATCCGCCTGGCCTCCTACGAGCAGTACTTC,CASSIRLASYEQYF
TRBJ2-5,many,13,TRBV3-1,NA,TGTGCCAGCAGCCAAGAGCATGGGGAGACCCAGTACTTC,CASSQEHGETQYF
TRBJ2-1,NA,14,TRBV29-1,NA,TGCAGCGTAACCCAGCCTAGCCCCTACAATGAGCAGTTCTTC,CSVTQPSPYNEQFF
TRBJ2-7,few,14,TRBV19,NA,TGTGCCAGTAGTATAGACAGATCTTTCTACGAGCAGTACTTC,CASSIDRSFYEQYF